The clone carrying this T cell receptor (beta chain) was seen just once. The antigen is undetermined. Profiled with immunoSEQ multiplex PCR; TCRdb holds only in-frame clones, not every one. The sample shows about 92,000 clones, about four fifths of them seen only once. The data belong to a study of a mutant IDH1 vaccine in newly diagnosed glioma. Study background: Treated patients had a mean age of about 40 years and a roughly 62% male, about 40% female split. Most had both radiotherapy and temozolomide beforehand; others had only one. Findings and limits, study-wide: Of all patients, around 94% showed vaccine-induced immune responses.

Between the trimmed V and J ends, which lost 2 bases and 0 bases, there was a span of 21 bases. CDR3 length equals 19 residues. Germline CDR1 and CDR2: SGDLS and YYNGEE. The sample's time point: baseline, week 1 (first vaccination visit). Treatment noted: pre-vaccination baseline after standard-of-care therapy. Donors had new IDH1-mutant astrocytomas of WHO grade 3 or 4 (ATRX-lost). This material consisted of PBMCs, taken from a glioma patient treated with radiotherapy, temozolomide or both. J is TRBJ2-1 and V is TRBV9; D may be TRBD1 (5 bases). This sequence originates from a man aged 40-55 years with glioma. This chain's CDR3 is CASSVPEGVKPDSYNEQFF. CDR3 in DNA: TGTGCCAGCAGCGTTCCCGAAGGGGTTAAGCCTGACTCCTACAATGAGCAGTTCTTC. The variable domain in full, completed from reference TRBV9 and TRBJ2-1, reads DSGVTQTPKHLITATGQRVTLRCSPRSGDLSVYWYQQSLDQGLQFLIQYYNGEERAKGNILERFSAQQFPDLHSELNLSSLELGDSALYFCASSVPEGVKPDSYNEQFFGPGTRLTVL.